These 17 T cell receptor beta chains were sequenced from one sample in a study of blood T cell repertoires in COVID-19. Method: immunoSEQ multiplex PCR; TCRdb's copy keeps in-frame clones and lacks some. Of about 170,000 clones in the sample, approximately 79% were seen once. Sequencing was carried out using peripheral blood. The receptor set was obtained from a woman aged 80 or over with acute or convalescent COVID-19.

The J gene is TRBJ2-1, the V gene TRBV5-1; 13 bases fit TRBD2. CDR1 SGHRS and CDR2 YFSETQ come from the germline V gene. The CDR3 runs 16 residues. V shed 4 bases and J 6 bases; nucleotides not matched to a gene: 7. For the CDR3, the DNA is TGCGCCAGCAGCCCGGCGGGACTAGCGGGGACCAATGAGCAGTTCTTC. It encodes CASSPAGLAGTNEQFF.

J is TRBJ2-7 and V is TRBV29-1; D may be TRBD2 (6 bases). Germline lookup yields CDR1 SQVTM and CDR2 ANQGSEA. The V end was cut by 4 bases, the J end by 2 bases, with 15 bases between. The CDR3 consists of 14 residues. The DNA for the CDR3 is TGCAGCGTTGGGGAGGTGTGGGCGCCCTACGAGCAGTACTTC. Its protein product is CSVGEVWAPYEQYF.

This clone was recorded once. The chain employs TRBV10-1 and TRBJ1-1, with a tentative D call TRBD1 (5 bases). Trimming left V 6 bases short and J 1 base short, with 6 bases between. CDR1 and CDR2 from the germline V gene are WNHNN and SYGVQD (reference sequence). CDR3 length equals 12 residues. In DNA, the CDR3 is TGCGCCAGCAGGGGGCAGAACACTGAAGCTTTCTTT. Amino acid sequence: CASRGQNTEAFF.

This clone has only one observation. The CDR3 protein is CASSPPGAGNEKLFF. In DNA, the CDR3 is TGTGCCAGCAGCCCGCCCGGTGCCGGTAATGAAAAACTGTTTTTT. This rearrangement joins TRBV5-4 to TRBJ1-4; D is uncertain. The V gene's germline CDR1 is SGHNT and CDR2 YYREEE (reference sequence). CDR3 length: 15 residues. V shed 4 bases and J shed 4 bases, with 14 bases lying between them.

V is TRBV6-1 and J is TRBJ2-3; 11 nucleotides agree with TRBD2. Germline V gene sequence: CDR1 MNHNS, CDR2 SASEGT. J was trimmed by 4 bases and V by 2 bases; bases with no gene match: 5. This CDR3 comprises 16 residues. The CDR3 here is CASSEHRLAGSDTQYF. The CDR3 bases are TGTGCCAGCAGTGAACACAGACTAGCGGGATCAGATACGCAGTATTTT.

The chain carries TRBV29-1 and TRBJ1-2, with a tentative D call TRBD1 (5 bases). The V end lost 7 bases, the J end lost 5 bases, and 11 bases lay between the germline ends. The CDR3 sequence is 11 residues long. Germline assignment: CDR1 SQVTM and CDR2 ANQGSEA. CDR3 sequence: CSAAGGYGYTF. The CDR3 nucleotides read TGCAGCGCCGCGGGGGGATATGGCTACACCTTC.

The rearrangement uses TRBV7-9 and TRBJ1-2, with D perhaps matching TRBD1 (6 bases). Trimming removed 4 bases from V and 4 bases from J, with 22 bases in between. CDR1 is SEHNR and CDR2 is FQNEAQ in the germline V gene (reference sequence). CDR3 length equals 17 residues. CDR3 sequence: CASSSTFRGSPIYGYTF. The CDR3 nucleotides read TGTGCCAGCAGCTCAACCTTCAGGGGATCACCGATCTATGGCTACACCTTC.

The rearrangement joins TRBV15 to TRBJ2-2, with 10 nucleotides matching TRBD2. This CDR3 contains 15 residues. V shed 1 base and J 6 bases; nucleotides not matched to a gene: 2. CDR1 is LNHNV, CDR2 YYDKDF, per germline (reference sequence). The CDR3 DNA reads as TGTGCCACCAGCAGAGCGCTAGCGGGAGCCGGGGAGCTGTTTTTT. Translating it yields CATSRALAGAGELFF.

This clone was seen more than once but under ten times. The rearrangement uses TRBV2 and TRBJ2-2; 7 bases match TRBD1. CDR1 and CDR2 from the germline V gene are SNHLY and FYNNEI. The CDR3 covers 19 residues. V lost 4 bases to trimming and J lost 1 base; unmatched junction nucleotides: 15. In nucleotides, the CDR3 is TGTGCCAGCAGTGCACGGGACAGCCGCGTATTCATGAACACCGGGGAGCTGTTTTTT. It codes for CASSARDSRVFMNTGELFF.

The CDR3 sequence is CAWSVVEDTQYF. CDR3 coding DNA: TGTGCCTGGAGTGTGGTTGAGGATACGCAGTATTTT. This chain connects TRBV30 to TRBJ2-3; D is unclear. This CDR3 region has 12 residues. The V gene's germline CDR1 is GTSNPN and CDR2 SVGIG (reference sequence). The V end was cut by 0 bases, the J end by 6 bases, with 7 bases between.

V gene TRBV28 combines with J gene TRBJ1-1; 7 bases map to TRBD1. Germline V gene sequence: CDR1 MDHEN, CDR2 SYDVKM. Germline trimming cut 6 bases from V and 0 bases from J; bases unmatched to any gene: 1. The CDR3 loop spans 13 amino acids. The CDR3 bases are TGTGCCAGCAGAACAGGGGTGAACACTGAAGCTTTCTTT. Its translation is CASRTGVNTEAFF.

Here the CDR3 DNA reads TGTGCCAGAAACCGGGACAGGGGTTCGGGCACTGAAGCTTTCTTT. The encoded protein is CARNRDRGSGTEAFF. V usage is TRBV2 and J usage is TRBJ1-1, with 10 bases identical to TRBD1. The CDR3 is 15 residues long. V lost 9 bases, J lost 4 bases, and 11 bases stayed unmatched. CDR1 is SNHLY, CDR2 FYNNEI, per germline.

A few counts support this clone. CDR3 in DNA: TGCGCCAGCAGCCAGGGACAGAACACAGATACGCAGTATTTT. It translates to CASSQGQNTDTQYF. The V gene is TRBV4-1, the J gene TRBJ2-3, with 7 bases fitting TRBD1. The length of the CDR3 is 14 residues. Germline loops: CDR1 MGHRA, CDR2 YSYEKL. Trimming took 3 bases from V and 2 from J; bases not matched to a gene: 2.

The chain carries TRBV2 and TRBJ1-6, with D perhaps TRBD1 (5 bases). Germline V lookup: CDR1 SNHLY, CDR2 FYNNEI. The CDR3 length is 14 residues. Deletions cut 6 bases from V and 6 bases from J, with 12 bases between. CDR3 DNA sequence: TGTGCCAGCAGAGGACAAGGCGGTAATTCACCCCTCCACTTT. It is translated as CASRGQGGNSPLHF.

Concerning this clone itself: The germline gene is not matched at one end of the junction; a read error may be the cause. The CDR3 region is CASSHSYRGAYEQYF. The CDR3 region has the DNA TGTGCCAGCAGTCACTCCTACAGGGGAGCCTACGAGCAGTACTTC. This sequence joins TRBV6-5 and TRBJ2-7, with 7 bases that match TRBD1. The CDR3 covers 15 residues. The germline V gene encodes CDR1 MNHEY and CDR2 SVGAGI.

This clone has only a few counts. V and J are TRBV28 and TRBJ2-7; no definite D call. Trimming removed 1 base at V and 4 bases at J, with 5 bases between. The germline V gene has CDR1 MDHEN and CDR2 SYDVKM. The CDR3 runs 12 residues. CDR3 protein: CASSLSIYEQYF. The CDR3 region has the DNA TGTGCCAGCAGTTTATCTATTTACGAGCAGTACTTC.

About this clone: The sample has other DNA sequences that encode this CDR3 too. J is TRBJ1-2 and V is TRBV30, with 7 nucleotides matching TRBD1. Germline CDR1 GTSNPN, CDR2 SVGIG (reference sequence). The V and J ends lost 2 bases and 5 bases, in that order; junction bases with no gene match: 2. The CDR3 spans 12 residues. Written as DNA, the CDR3 is TGTGCCTGGAGTCCAGGGGGTTATGGCTACACCTTC. Translating gives CAWSPGGYGYTF.